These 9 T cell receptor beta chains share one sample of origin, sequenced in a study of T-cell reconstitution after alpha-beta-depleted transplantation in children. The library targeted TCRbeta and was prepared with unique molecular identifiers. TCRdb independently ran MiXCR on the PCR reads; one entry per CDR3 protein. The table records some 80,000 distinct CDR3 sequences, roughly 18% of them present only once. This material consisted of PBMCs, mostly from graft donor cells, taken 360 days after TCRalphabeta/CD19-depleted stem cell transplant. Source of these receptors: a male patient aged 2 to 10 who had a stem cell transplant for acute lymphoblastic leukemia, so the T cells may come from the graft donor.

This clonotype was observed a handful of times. The chain's CDR3 is CASSPSSGRARYNEQFF. For the CDR3, the DNA is TGTGCCAGCAGTCCCTCTAGCGGGAGGGCCAGATACAATGAGCAGTTCTTC. The chain employs TRBV6-1 and TRBJ2-1; 12 nucleotides agree with TRBD2. The CDR3 sequence is 17 residues long. Germline loops: CDR1 MNHNS, CDR2 SASEGT. V gave up 5 bases and J gave up 4 bases; unmatched junction bases: 9.

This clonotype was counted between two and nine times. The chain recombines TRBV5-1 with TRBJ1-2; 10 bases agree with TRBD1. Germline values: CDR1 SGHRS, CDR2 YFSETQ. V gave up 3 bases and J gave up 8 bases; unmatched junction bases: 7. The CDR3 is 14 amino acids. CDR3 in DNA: TGCGCCAGCAGCTGGGGACAGGGGATTGAAGGCTACACCTTC. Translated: CASSWGQGIEGYTF. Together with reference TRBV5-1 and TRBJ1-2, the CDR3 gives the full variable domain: KAGVTQTPRYLIKTRGQQVTLSCSPISGHRSVSWYQQTPGQGLQFLFEYFSETQRNKGNFPGRFSGRQFSNSRSEMNVSTLELGDSALYLCASSWGQGIEGYTFGSGTRLTVV.

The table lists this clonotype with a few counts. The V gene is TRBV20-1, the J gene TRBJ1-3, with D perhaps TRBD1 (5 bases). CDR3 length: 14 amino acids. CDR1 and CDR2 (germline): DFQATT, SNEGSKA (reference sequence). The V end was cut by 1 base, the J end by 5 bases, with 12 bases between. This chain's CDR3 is CSARAGDRRNTIYF. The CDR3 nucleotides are TGCAGTGCTAGAGCGGGGGACCGTAGAAACACCATATATTTT.

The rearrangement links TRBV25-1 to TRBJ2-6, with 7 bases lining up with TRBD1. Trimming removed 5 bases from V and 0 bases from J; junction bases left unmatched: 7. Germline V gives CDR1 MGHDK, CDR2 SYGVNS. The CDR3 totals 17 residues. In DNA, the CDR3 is TGTGCCAGCAGTAGGGAACAGGGGCCCTCTGGGGCCAACGTCCTGACTTTC. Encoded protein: CASSREQGPSGANVLTF.

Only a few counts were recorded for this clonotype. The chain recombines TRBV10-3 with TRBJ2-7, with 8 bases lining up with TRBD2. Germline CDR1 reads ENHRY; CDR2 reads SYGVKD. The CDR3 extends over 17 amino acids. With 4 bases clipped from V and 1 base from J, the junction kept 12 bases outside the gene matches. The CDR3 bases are TGTGCCATCAGTGGATTTTTGGTTGCGGGGGGTTCCTACGAGCAGTACTTC. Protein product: CAISGFLVAGGSYEQYF.

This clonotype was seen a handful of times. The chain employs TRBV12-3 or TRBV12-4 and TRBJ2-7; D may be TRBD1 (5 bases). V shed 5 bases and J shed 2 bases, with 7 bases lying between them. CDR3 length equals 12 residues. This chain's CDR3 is CASSPGTYEQYF. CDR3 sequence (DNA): TGTGCCAGCAGTCCAGGGACCTACGAGCAGTACTTC.

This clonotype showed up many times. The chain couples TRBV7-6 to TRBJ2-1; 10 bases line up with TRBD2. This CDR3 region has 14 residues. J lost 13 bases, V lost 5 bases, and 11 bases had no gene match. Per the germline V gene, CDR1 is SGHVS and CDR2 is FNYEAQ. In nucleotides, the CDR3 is TGTGCCAGCAGCCCCGACCTCTCTAGCGGGAGACAGTTCTTC. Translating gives CASSPDLSSGRQFF.

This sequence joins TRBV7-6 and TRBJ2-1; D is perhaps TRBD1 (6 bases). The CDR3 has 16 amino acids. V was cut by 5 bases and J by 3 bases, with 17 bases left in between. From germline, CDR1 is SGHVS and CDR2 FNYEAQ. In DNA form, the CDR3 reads TGTGCCAGCAGCGTCAACCAGGGGTTAGGCTACAATGAGCAGTTCTTC. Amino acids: CASSVNQGLGYNEQFF.

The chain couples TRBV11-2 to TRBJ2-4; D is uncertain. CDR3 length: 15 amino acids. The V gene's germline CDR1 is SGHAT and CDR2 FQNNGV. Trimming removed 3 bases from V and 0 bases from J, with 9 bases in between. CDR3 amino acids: CASSFGSGAKNIQYF. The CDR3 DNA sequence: TGTGCCAGCAGCTTTGGGTCGGGAGCCAAAAACATTCAGTACTTC.